These 25 T cell receptor beta chains originate from one sample sequenced in a study of cytomegalovirus exposure and HLA in healthy donors. Assay used: immunoSEQ multiplex PCR; TCRdb lists only in-frame clones, some missing. This sample yields more than 95,000 clones, of which about 82% are seen a single time; roughly 5.3% belongs to the top ten. Sequenced sample: PBMCs. The receptors derive from a man aged 18 to 29 in good health and CMV-seronegative.

The V gene is TRBV27, the J gene TRBJ2-5; no clear D gene. This CDR3 is built from 15 residues. V was shortened by 1 base and J by 1 base, with 10 bases between the two germline ends. Germline V gene data show CDR1 as MNHEY and CDR2 as SMNVEV (reference sequence). This chain's CDR3 is CASSLYWAVQETQYF. The DNA for the CDR3 is TGTGCCAGCAGTTTATATTGGGCAGTCCAAGAGACCCAGTACTTC.

The rearrangement uses TRBV5-4 and TRBJ1-1, with D hard to call. Per germline, CDR1 SGHNT and CDR2 YYREEE (reference sequence). Trimming took off 1 base at V and 1 base at J, with 5 bases between the two ends. This CDR3 comprises 13 residues. Here the CDR3 DNA reads TGTGCCAGCAGCTTGTTCAGGAACACTGAAGCTTTCTTT. Its protein is CASSLFRNTEAFF. Full variable domain (rest looked up from reference TRBV5-4 and TRBJ1-1): ETGVTQSPTHLIKTRGQQVTLRCSSQSGHNTVSWYQQALGQGPQFIFQYYREEENGRGNFPPRFSGLQFPNYSSELNVNALELDDSALYLCASSLFRNTEAFFGQGTRLTVV.

This clone was recorded only once. This rearrangement joins TRBV29-1 to TRBJ2-5; D might be TRBD2 (5 bases). The CDR3 consists of 13 residues. V was pared by 1 base and J by 5 bases, with 11 bases between. The germline V gene has CDR1 SQVTM and CDR2 ANQGSEA. DNA for the CDR3: TGCAGCGTTGAAGGGATAGGGAGCGAGACCCAGTACTTC. Translation: CSVEGIGSETQYF.

This clone was picked up one time. This chain connects TRBV7-8 to TRBJ1-5, with a possible D match to TRBD1 (5 bases). V was pared by 1 base and J by 2 bases, with 9 bases between. The length of the CDR3 is 15 residues. Germline V gene sequence: CDR1 SGHVS, CDR2 FQNEAQ. This CDR3 reads CASSLGARGNQPQHF. The CDR3 coding sequence is TGTGCCAGCAGCTTAGGGGCCAGGGGCAATCAGCCCCAGCATTTT.

This clone was recorded only once. The chain links TRBV7-9 to TRBJ1-2; D gene ambiguous. The V gene's germline CDR1 is SEHNR and CDR2 FQNEAQ (reference sequence). The CDR3 runs 15 residues. V gave up 0 bases and J gave up 4 bases, with 12 bases separating them. CDR3 sequence (DNA): TGTGCCAGCAGCTTAGCGGGCGCTCGCCTCTATGGCTACACCTTC. Protein sequence: CASSLAGARLYGYTF.

The J gene is TRBJ2-3, the V gene TRBV6-1; unclear D gene. CDR1 and CDR2 (germline): MNHNS, SASEGT. The CDR3 runs to 15 residues. V gave up 1 base and J gave up 2 bases, with 10 bases separating them. CDR3 nucleotide sequence: TGTGCCAGCAGTGAAGAGGCGGCCCCCACAGATACGCAGTATTTT. Protein product: CASSEEAAPTDTQYF.

The CDR3 spells CASSLDRPGLGNTIYF. Written as DNA, the CDR3 is TGCGCCAGCAGCTTGGACCGCCCGGGTTTGGGAAACACCATATATTTT. The V call is TRBV5-1, the J call TRBJ1-3; D is undetermined. Germline V lookup: CDR1 SGHRS, CDR2 YFSETQ. V lost 0 bases and J 4 bases, leaving 14 bases between the germline ends. The CDR3 covers 16 residues.

This sequence joins TRBV7-9 and TRBJ2-1; TRBD2 aligns across 16 bases. The CDR3 is made up of 17 amino acids. Germline assignment: CDR1 SEHNR and CDR2 FQNEAQ (reference sequence). J gave up 4 bases and V 5 bases, and 5 bases lay outside the gene matches. CDR3: CASSLGTSGGGYNEQFF. The CDR3 region has the DNA TGTGCCAGCAGCCTTGGGACTAGCGGGGGGGGATACAATGAGCAGTTCTTC.

J is TRBJ1-1 and V is TRBV5-1, with D unresolved. The CDR3 spans 15 residues. CDR1 SGHRS and CDR2 YFSETQ come from the germline V gene. Between the trimmed V and J ends, which lost 1 base and 1 base, there was a span of 11 bases. The CDR3 sequence is CASSLTVAPNTEAFF. The CDR3 DNA reads as TGCGCCAGCAGCTTGACAGTCGCCCCGAACACTGAAGCTTTCTTT. Drawing the rest from reference TRBV5-1 and TRBJ1-1, the complete variable domain is KAGVTQTPRYLIKTRGQQVTLSCSPISGHRSVSWYQQTPGQGLQFLFEYFSETQRNKGNFPGRFSGRQFSNSRSEMNVSTLELGDSALYLCASSLTVAPNTEAFFGQGTRLTVV.

This rearrangement joins TRBV6-6 to TRBJ1-1, with D uncertain. The V end was cut by 6 bases, the J end by 5 bases, with 13 bases between. The germline V gene has CDR1 MNHNY and CDR2 SVGAGI (reference sequence). The CDR3 extends over 13 amino acids. The CDR3 loop reads CASSPLVRTEAFF. In nucleotides, the CDR3 is TGTGCCAGCAGCCCCTTAGTGAGGACTGAAGCTTTCTTT.

This clone was observed a handful of times. V and J are TRBV6-1 and TRBJ1-2; D call uncertain. Trimming cost V 9 bases and J 1 base, with 12 bases left between them. The length of the CDR3 is 13 residues. CDR1 is MNHNS and CDR2 is SASEGT in the germline V gene. CDR3 sequence reads: CASHLQHNYGYTF. The CDR3 DNA is TGTGCCAGTCACCTTCAACATAACTATGGCTACACCTTC.

This clone was observed a few times. The V and J genes are TRBV19 and TRBJ2-1, with TRBD2 as a possible D gene (5 bases). V was shortened by 6 bases and J by 10 bases, with 7 bases between the two germline ends. This CDR3 is built from 10 residues. CDR1 is LNHDA, CDR2 SQIVND, per germline (reference sequence). The CDR3 spells CASSGGEQFF. The CDR3 coding sequence is TGTGCCAGTAGCGGCGGGGAGCAGTTCTTC.

The chain recombines TRBV6-5 with TRBJ1-2, with TRBD1 matching over 8 bases. V lost 6 bases, J lost 2 bases, and 2 bases stayed unmatched. CDR3 length: 13 residues. Per germline, CDR1 MNHEY and CDR2 SVGAGI. The CDR3 protein is CASRRTGNYGYTF. The CDR3 DNA reads as TGTGCCAGCAGACGGACAGGGAACTATGGCTACACCTTC.

V is TRBV9 and J is TRBJ1-1; D gene uncertain. V lost 0 bases and J 1 base, leaving 19 bases between the germline ends. The CDR3 contains 18 residues. Germline V lookup: CDR1 SGDLS, CDR2 YYNGEE. CDR3 coding DNA: TGTGCCAGCAGCGTAGAGTTAGCCGGAAGATGGTCGAACACTGAAGCTTTCTTT. Translation: CASSVELAGRWSNTEAFF.

The chain combines TRBV4-2 with TRBJ1-5; a possible D gene is TRBD1 (6 bases). The germline V and J ends were trimmed by 5 bases and 0 bases, with 11 bases remaining between them. Germline V CDR1 and CDR2: LGHNA, YNFKEQ. This CDR3 has 15 residues. CDR3 in amino acids: CASSSRQASNQPQHF. CDR3 nucleotides: TGTGCCAGCAGCTCCCGACAGGCTAGCAATCAGCCCCAGCATTTT.

The chain links TRBV6-5 to TRBJ1-1; 7 bases are shared with TRBD1. V lost 4 bases to trimming and J lost 2 bases; unmatched junction nucleotides: 10. CDR3 size: 16 residues. Germline CDR1 MNHEY, CDR2 SVGAGI. CDR3 sequence reads: CASSSWDSLGNTEAFF. The CDR3, as DNA: TGTGCCAGCAGTTCTTGGGACAGTCTCGGCAACACTGAAGCTTTCTTT.

V is TRBV6-5 and J is TRBJ1-1; D is perhaps TRBD1 (6 bases). Germline CDR1 and CDR2: MNHEY and SVGAGI. V lost 7 bases and J lost 1, with 13 bases in between. CDR3 length equals 14 residues. In nucleotides, the CDR3 is TGTGCCAGCAAGGGGGTCTCATCGAACACTGAAGCTTTCTTT. It codes for CASKGVSSNTEAFF.

This chain joins TRBV6-1 and TRBJ1-4, with D tentatively TRBD1 (6 bases). Germline values: CDR1 MNHNS, CDR2 SASEGT. The CDR3 spans 13 residues. With 7 bases removed from V and 8 bases from J, the gap between germline ends came to 14 bases. The CDR3 DNA reads as TGTGCCAGCAATATCAGGGGAGAAGAAAAACTGTTTTTT. This translates into CASNIRGEEKLFF.

CDR3 protein: CASRPAGQGNSPLHF. The CDR3 nucleotides read TGTGCCAGCAGACCCGCGGGACAGGGGAATTCACCCCTCCACTTT. The chain joins TRBV6-5 to TRBJ1-6, with 10 bases lining up with TRBD1. V lost 6 bases, J lost 7 bases, and 6 bases stayed unmatched. Germline V CDR1 and CDR2: MNHEY, SVGAGI. The CDR3 is 15 amino acids.

The CDR3 loop reads CASSRPDKMNTEAFF. CDR3 DNA sequence: TGTGCCAGCAGCCGACCTGACAAGATGAACACTGAAGCTTTCTTT. The genes are TRBV11-2 and TRBJ1-1; no clear D. The CDR3 consists of 15 residues. V gave up 5 bases and J gave up 0 bases, with 13 bases separating them. Germline CDR1 SGHAT, CDR2 FQNNGV.

The chain uses TRBV28 and TRBJ1-1, with TRBD1 matching 7 bases. In germline, CDR1 is MDHEN, CDR2 SYDVKM. The ends lost 6 bases at V and 4 bases at J; junction bases unmatched: 11. This CDR3 is built from 15 residues. In nucleotides, the CDR3 is TGTGCCAGCAGCTCGACCACAGGGGTCGTCACTGAAGCTTTCTTT. Translated: CASSSTTGVVTEAFF.

In this sample, this clone turned up a few times. The gene calls are TRBV28 and TRBJ1-2, with D possibly matching TRBD1 (5 bases). This CDR3 region has 15 residues. V shed 3 bases and J shed 3 bases, with 14 bases lying between them. Germline V CDR1 and CDR2: MDHEN, SYDVKM. CDR3 DNA sequence: TGTGCCAGCAGTTTGCAGGCAGGAGGGGACTATGGCTACACCTTC. Residues: CASSLQAGGDYGYTF.

The chain links TRBV5-1 to TRBJ1-2; TRBD1 is a possible D gene (5 bases). The CDR3 loop spans 14 amino acids. CDR1 is SGHRS, CDR2 YFSETQ, per germline. Trimming took 3 bases from V and 8 from J, leaving 17 bases between them. In DNA form, the CDR3 reads TGCGCCAGCAGCTCAAAGGACACCTCGGGCGGCTACACCTTC. Protein sequence: CASSSKDTSGGYTF.

The chain recombines TRBV6-4 with TRBJ2-3, with 10 bases that match TRBD1. Germline CDR1 MRHNA, CDR2 SNTAGT. This CDR3 region has 15 residues. V lost 6 bases, J lost 5 bases, and 8 bases stayed unmatched. The CDR3 region is CASSRTGGSGDTQYF. The CDR3 DNA sequence: TGTGCCAGCAGCCGGACAGGGGGTTCGGGAGATACGCAGTATTTT.

The table lists this clone with a count of one. The J gene is TRBJ1-5, the V gene TRBV6-5; 8 bases are shared with TRBD1. Losses at the gene ends were 6 bases for V and 6 bases for J; bases not matched to a gene: 10. Germline CDR1 MNHEY, CDR2 SVGAGI. CDR3 length: 15 residues. CDR3 loop: CASSFGQGRGQPQHF. In DNA form, the CDR3 reads TGTGCCAGCAGCTTCGGACAGGGCCGGGGTCAGCCCCAGCATTTT.